The 32 T cell receptor beta chains in this list originate from one sample, sequenced in a study of blood T cell repertoires in COVID-19. Profiled with immunoSEQ multiplex PCR; TCRdb holds only in-frame clones, not every one. The sample holds under 350,000 clones, roughly 85% seen once. Input material: peripheral blood. All receptors derive from a woman in her sixties or seventies with acute or convalescent COVID-19.

J is TRBJ2-5 and V is TRBV5-1; the match to TRBD1 covers 7 bases. V lost 5 bases and J lost 9; bases outside the gene matches: 16. The germline V gene has CDR1 SGHRS and CDR2 YFSETQ. This CDR3 is 15 amino acids long. The CDR3, as DNA: TGCGCCAGCAGTGCCGGACAGGCAACCAAAGGGGCCCAGTACTTC. This sequence encodes CASSAGQATKGAQYF.

The V call is TRBV11-2, the J call TRBJ1-2; unclear D gene. The length of the CDR3 is 15 residues. Looked up from germline, CDR1 is SGHAT and CDR2 is FQNNGV. V lost 4 bases and J lost 2, with 14 bases in between. The CDR3, as DNA: TGTGCCAGCAGCTCCATTTCCGGGGTAAACTATGGCTACACCTTC. It codes for CASSSISGVNYGYTF.

This clone showed up just once. The chain uses TRBV6-5 and TRBJ1-4; no reliable D call. V lost 6 bases and J lost 3, with 8 bases in between. This CDR3 spans 13 amino acids. The germline V gene has CDR1 MNHEY and CDR2 SVGAGI. The CDR3 loop reads CASRKRSNEKLFF. The CDR3, as DNA: TGTGCCAGCAGAAAGAGATCTAATGAAAAACTGTTTTTT.

This clone was detected only a few times. V and J are TRBV7-2 and TRBJ2-7; D may be TRBD1 (6 bases). Trimming stripped 1 base from V and 2 bases from J, with 12 bases between. Germline V lookup: CDR1 SGHTA, CDR2 FQGNSA. CDR3 length: 15 amino acids. The chain's CDR3 is CASSLGQVGPYEQYF. The CDR3 region has the DNA TGTGCCAGCAGCTTAGGACAGGTTGGGCCCTACGAGCAGTACTTC.

This chain joins TRBV7-6 and TRBJ1-1; the D is unclear. Trimming took off 5 bases at V and 6 bases at J, with 7 bases between the two ends. Germline assignment: CDR1 SGHVS and CDR2 FNYEAQ. The CDR3 length is 11 residues. CDR3 region: CASSVLPEAFF. CDR3 nucleotides: TGTGCCAGCAGCGTCCTCCCTGAAGCTTTCTTT.

The J gene is TRBJ2-5, the V gene TRBV5-1, with 8 bases lining up with TRBD2. Looked up from germline, CDR1 is SGHRS and CDR2 is YFSETQ. The CDR3 sequence is 15 residues long. With V trimmed by 3 bases and J by 4 bases, 8 bases remained unmatched. In DNA form, the CDR3 reads TGCGCCAGCAGCTCCTTCGGGGGGGGCGGAGAGACCCAGTACTTC. Amino acids: CASSSFGGGGETQYF.

CDR3 coding DNA: TGTGCCACCAGCAAGCGGGGGAACACTGAAGCTTTCTTT. Its translation: CATSKRGNTEAFF. The V gene is TRBV15, the J gene TRBJ1-1, with D uncertain. The V end lost 4 bases, the J end lost 1 base, and 7 bases lay between the germline ends. The germline V gene has CDR1 LNHNV and CDR2 YYDKDF (reference sequence). The CDR3 is 13 amino acids. Based on the CDR3 plus reference TRBV15 and TRBJ1-1, the full variable domain is DAMVIQNPRYQVTQFGKPVTLSCSQTLNHNVMYWYQQKSSQAPKLLFHYYDKDFNNEADTPDNFQSRRPNTSFCFLDIRSPGLGDTAMYLCATSKRGNTEAFFGQGTRLTVV.

The chain joins TRBV9 to TRBJ1-1; D is ambiguous. Germline loops: CDR1 SGDLS, CDR2 YYNGEE. V was clipped by 1 base and J by 2 bases, with 6 bases between them. This CDR3 is built from 13 residues. DNA for the CDR3: TGTGCCAGCAGCGTACACACCAACACTGAAGCTTTCTTT. Residues: CASSVHTNTEAFF.

V is TRBV5-1 and J is TRBJ1-5, with D hard to call. The CDR3 runs 14 residues. V was cut by 0 bases and J by 4 bases, with 8 bases left in between. CDR1 and CDR2 (germline): SGHRS, YFSETQ. The CDR3 region is CASSLDTGNQPQHF. CDR3 in DNA: TGCGCCAGCAGCTTGGATACGGGAAATCAGCCCCAGCATTTT.

The chain joins TRBV5-8 to TRBJ2-1, with 7 bases matching TRBD1. Germline V gene sequence: CDR1 SGHTS, CDR2 YDEGEE. V shed 5 bases and J 2 bases; nucleotides not matched to a gene: 4. The length of the CDR3 is 14 residues. The CDR3 loop reads CASRRGPAYNEQFF. The DNA of the CDR3 is TGTGCCAGCAGGAGGGGGCCAGCCTACAATGAGCAGTTCTTC. Filled out from reference TRBV5-8 and TRBJ2-1, the complete variable domain reads EAGVTQSPTHLIKTRGQQATLRCSPISGHTSVYWYQQALGLGLQFLLWYDEGEERNRGNFPPRFSGRQFPNYSSELNVNALELEDSALYLCASRRGPAYNEQFFGPGTRLTVL.

This sequence joins TRBV11-2 and TRBJ2-1, with unresolved D. The CDR3 totals 11 residues. V was shortened by 5 bases and J by 15 bases, with 14 bases between the two germline ends. Germline values: CDR1 SGHAT, CDR2 FQNNGV. The CDR3 sequence: CASSLGSQLFF. DNA of the CDR3: TGTGCCAGCAGCCTCGGGTCCCAACTGTTCTTC.

The V gene is TRBV5-5, the J gene TRBJ1-1; unclear D gene. The CDR3 totals 13 residues. Per the germline V gene, CDR1 is SGHKS and CDR2 is YYEKEE (reference sequence). Trimming pared 4 bases from V and 5 bases from J, leaving 12 bases between. CDR3 DNA sequence: TGTGCCAGCAGCCCGCGGGTCTCGACTGAAGCTTTCTTT. It yields the protein CASSPRVSTEAFF.

This clone was detected only once. V is TRBV19 and J is TRBJ1-2; 7 bases align to TRBD1. The CDR3 consists of 13 residues. The junction had 6 bases not matched to a gene; V was cut back by 5 bases and J by 6 bases. Germline CDR1 is LNHDA and CDR2 is SQIVND (reference sequence). The CDR3 sequence is CASSPHTGDGYTF. The CDR3 DNA follows: TGTGCCAGTAGTCCCCATACAGGGGATGGCTACACCTTC.

V gene TRBV12-5 combines with J gene TRBJ2-7, with 10 bases fitting TRBD2. This CDR3 has 16 residues. Germline V gene sequence: CDR1 LGHNT, CDR2 FRNRAP. With V trimmed by 1 base and J by 0 bases, 3 bases remained unmatched. The CDR3 DNA reads TGTGCTAGTGGTTTGGGTTTAGCGGGGGGCTCCTACGAGCAGTACTTC. Encoded protein: CASGLGLAGGSYEQYF.

The V gene is TRBV12-3 or TRBV12-4, the J gene TRBJ1-1, with D unclear. V lost 2 bases to trimming and J lost 8 bases, with 12 bases between them. The CDR3 is 13 residues long. The CDR3 DNA follows: TGTGCCAGCAGTTTAAAATCCAGGAGGGAAGCTTTCTTT. Translation: CASSLKSRREAFF.

This clone was seen a handful of times. The chain uses TRBV15 and TRBJ1-3; a possible D gene is TRBD1 (5 bases). V was pared by 2 bases and J by 5 bases, with 19 bases between. Germline V gene lookup returns CDR1 LNHNV and CDR2 YYDKDF (reference sequence). CDR3 length equals 17 residues. As DNA, the CDR3 is TGTGCCACCAGCAGACCGGGGGGAGCGGCGGGTAGAAACACCATATATTTT. This sequence encodes CATSRPGGAAGRNTIYF.

The chain's CDR3 is CASSPPTDTQYF. The CDR3 coding sequence is TGTGCCAGCAGCCCCCCTACAGATACGCAGTATTTT. The rearrangement links TRBV12-3 or TRBV12-4 to TRBJ2-3, with D hard to call. The CDR3 extends over 12 amino acids. The germline V and J ends were trimmed by 6 bases and 3 bases, with 7 bases remaining between them.

The chain links TRBV7-9 to TRBJ2-5; maybe TRBD2 (6 bases). Per the germline V gene, CDR1 is SEHNR and CDR2 is FQNEAQ (reference sequence). This CDR3 region has 15 residues. Trimming took 1 base from V and 2 from J, leaving 11 bases between them. The CDR3 spells CASSLGRTIQETQYF. The CDR3, as DNA: TGTGCCAGCAGCTTAGGGAGGACTATTCAAGAGACCCAGTACTTC.

This chain uses TRBV27 with TRBJ2-1; TRBD2 might be the D (6 bases). The germline V and J ends were trimmed by 5 bases and 5 bases, with 13 bases remaining between them. Germline CDR1 and CDR2: MNHEY and SMNVEV (reference sequence). CDR3 length equals 14 residues. The CDR3 sequence is CASSTSGGHNEQFF. CDR3 nucleotide sequence: TGTGCCAGCAGTACGTCCGGGGGACACAATGAGCAGTTCTTC.

V is TRBV7-9 and J is TRBJ1-5, with TRBD1 as a possible D gene (5 bases). From germline, CDR1 is SEHNR and CDR2 FQNEAQ (reference sequence). This CDR3 is built from 16 residues. V was pared by 5 bases and J by 3 bases, with 17 bases between. The CDR3: CASSPEEGLNNQPQHF. The CDR3 nucleotides are TGTGCCAGCAGCCCCGAGGAGGGACTTAACAATCAGCCCCAGCATTTT.

The chain joins TRBV7-2 to TRBJ2-3; a possible D gene is TRBD2 (7 bases). This CDR3 contains 16 residues. Germline V lookup: CDR1 SGHTA, CDR2 FQGNSA. Trimming removed 2 bases at V and 4 bases at J, with 16 bases between. In DNA, the CDR3 is TGTGCCAGCAGCTTAACTCGGGGGGCCCCCTCAGATACGCAGTATTTT. Amino acids: CASSLTRGAPSDTQYF.

The V and J genes are TRBV10-3 and TRBJ1-1; possibly TRBD1 for D (5 bases). This CDR3 contains 16 residues. V was trimmed by 0 bases and J by 1 base, leaving 12 bases between them. From germline, CDR1 is ENHRY and CDR2 SYGVKD. The CDR3 sequence: CAISESTGYGNTEAFF. The CDR3 coding sequence is TGTGCCATCAGTGAGTCCACAGGTTACGGGAACACTGAAGCTTTCTTT.

The chain carries TRBV10-3 and TRBJ2-1, with 15 positions matching TRBD2. Germline V gene sequence: CDR1 ENHRY, CDR2 SYGVKD. This CDR3 spans 18 amino acids. J was trimmed by 1 base and V by 4 bases; bases with no gene match: 5. The CDR3 loop reads CAISGTSGGAGSYNEQFF. DNA of the CDR3: TGTGCCATCAGTGGGACTAGCGGGGGGGCCGGTTCCTACAATGAGCAGTTCTTC.

Of note for this clone: At one of its ends the junction is not consistent with the germline gene, which may arise from a read error. V and J are TRBV6-5 and TRBJ2-7; TRBD2 matches 12 bases. This CDR3 has 13 amino acids. The germline V gene has CDR1 MNHEY and CDR2 SVGAGI. The CDR3 sequence is CATSDGLAGSHFF. Here the CDR3 DNA reads TGTGCCACCTCTGACGGACTAGCGGGGTCACATTTCTTC.

This clone has only a few counts. CDR3 sequence reads: CASRTPGSTGELFF. CDR3 nucleotide sequence: TGTGCCAGCAGGACCCCAGGTTCCACCGGGGAGCTGTTTTTT. V gene TRBV6-5 combines with J gene TRBJ2-2; unclear D gene. Trimming cost V 6 bases and J 4 bases, with 12 bases left between them. CDR1 and CDR2 (germline): MNHEY, SVGAGI. This CDR3 is 14 amino acids long.

The chain is built from TRBV29-1 and TRBJ2-3, with 10 bases matching TRBD1. CDR1 is SQVTM, CDR2 ANQGSEA, per germline. J was trimmed by 5 bases and V by 0 bases; bases with no gene match: 14. The CDR3 is made up of 18 amino acids. The CDR3, as DNA: TGCAGCGTTGAAGATGAGACAGGGGGCTTAAAGCTCATAGATACGCAGTATTTT. This codes for CSVEDETGGLKLIDTQYF.

This chain connects TRBV5-1 to TRBJ2-1; possibly TRBD2 for D (6 bases). Germline V gene sequence: CDR1 SGHRS, CDR2 YFSETQ. Trimming shortened V by 5 bases and J by 5 bases, and 11 bases separated the two germline ends. The length of the CDR3 is 13 residues. For the CDR3, the DNA is TGCGCCAGCAGATGGACTATCAACAATGAGCAGTTCTTC. Its translation: CASRWTINNEQFF. The full variable domain, completed using reference TRBV5-1 and TRBJ2-1, is KAGVTQTPRYLIKTRGQQVTLSCSPISGHRSVSWYQQTPGQGLQFLFEYFSETQRNKGNFPGRFSGRQFSNSRSEMNVSTLELGDSALYLCASRWTINNEQFFGPGTRLTVL.

The J gene is TRBJ1-3, the V gene TRBV5-1; D uncertain. CDR1 SGHRS and CDR2 YFSETQ come from the germline V gene. V gave up 2 bases and J gave up 3 bases, with 9 bases separating them. CDR3 length: 14 amino acids. CDR3 in amino acids: CASSFDGLGNTIYF. The CDR3 DNA reads TGCGCCAGCAGCTTCGATGGGCTTGGAAACACCATATATTTT.

The genes are TRBV3-1 (or the pseudogene TRBV3-2) and TRBJ2-5; 9 bases are shared with TRBD2. Unmatched junction bases numbered 7, after V lost 1 base and J lost 1 base. This CDR3 has 17 residues. Looked up from germline, CDR1 is LGHDT and CDR2 is YNNKEL (reference sequence). Here the CDR3 reads CASSQGSLAGLQETQYF. As DNA, the CDR3 is TGTGCCAGCAGCCAAGGGTCCCTAGCGGGACTCCAAGAGACCCAGTACTTC.

This chain joins TRBV7-8 and TRBJ1-1; D unresolved. Trimming took 5 bases from V and 8 from J, leaving 15 bases between them. The CDR3 covers 13 residues. In germline, CDR1 is SGHVS, CDR2 FQNEAQ. The CDR3 DNA sequence: TGTGCCAGCAGCCAGGCGGGAGGATGGGAAGCTTTCTTT. It specifies CASSQAGGWEAFF.

The chain recombines TRBV2 with TRBJ1-5, with 8 bases matching TRBD1. V lost 8 bases and J lost 1; bases outside the gene matches: 1. The CDR3 is made up of 13 amino acids. CDR1 is SNHLY and CDR2 is FYNNEI in the germline V gene. The CDR3 protein is CASRTGSNQPQHF. Written as DNA, the CDR3 is TGTGCCAGCCGGACAGGGAGCAATCAGCCCCAGCATTTT.

The chain is built from TRBV27 and TRBJ1-2; tentatively, D is TRBD1 (6 bases). Trimming cost V 3 bases and J 8 bases, with 13 bases left between them. This CDR3 comprises 13 residues. The V gene's germline CDR1 is MNHEY and CDR2 SMNVEV (reference sequence). The CDR3 protein is CASSFTGKRGYTF. CDR3 nucleotide sequence: TGTGCCAGCAGTTTTACAGGGAAAAGGGGCTACACCTTC.